The entry below describes one T cell receptor (beta chain). The sample belongs to a study of T cell responses to AZD1222 COVID-19 vaccine. The wider study: Pooled together were second doses at about 4 or about 12 weeks.

Measured with immunoSEQ multiplex PCR; TCRdb has only the in-frame clones, and not every one. The sample has approximately 180,000 clones; 85% to 90% are singletons. CDR3 length: 12 amino acids. Trimming took 5 bases from V and 5 from J, leaving 6 bases between them. Germline CDR1 is MDHEN and CDR2 is SYDVKM. This TCR came from an adult in good health. The rearrangement links TRBV28 to TRBJ1-4; D ambiguous. The sample in question was peripheral blood, obtained on day 0 of AZD1222 vaccination. The CDR3 nucleotides read TGTGCCAGCAGTATCCCAAATGAAAAACTGTTTTTT. Protein: CASSIPNEKLFF.